These 21 T cell receptor beta chains share one sample of origin, sequenced in a study of OX40 agonist ivuxolimab in advanced cancers. Assay: immunoSEQ multiplex PCR; the TCRdb copy retains only in-frame clones and omits some. The repertoire holds over 60,000 clones, with approximately 80% as singletons. Sample: CD4+ or CD8+ T cells sorted from blood, taken in a trial of the OX40 agonist ivuxolimab. Every receptor here comes from an adult with an advanced solid tumor such as melanoma, head and neck, liver or kidney cancer.

The chain combines TRBV5-8 with TRBJ2-5, with a tentative D call TRBD1 (5 bases). Trimming shortened V by 0 bases and J by 5 bases, and 17 bases separated the two germline ends. Germline V gene lookup returns CDR1 SGHTS and CDR2 YDEGEE. This CDR3 has 16 residues. The CDR3 DNA is TGTGCCAGCAGCTTGGCCTGGGGCCCCCTCCGGGAGACCCAGTACTTC. This encodes CASSLAWGPLRETQYF.

V is TRBV7-9 and J is TRBJ2-5; 10 nucleotides match TRBD1. The germline V gene has CDR1 SEHNR and CDR2 FQNEAQ (reference sequence). The CDR3 loop spans 16 amino acids. V lost 6 bases and J lost 2; bases outside the gene matches: 9. The CDR3 region is CASRPDRGREQETQYF. The CDR3 region has the DNA TGTGCCAGCAGACCTGACAGGGGGCGAGAGCAAGAGACCCAGTACTTC.

Note on this clone: Other DNA variants within this sample encode the same CDR3. The chain is built from TRBV9 and TRBJ2-7, with TRBD2 as a possible D gene (5 bases). This CDR3 contains 14 residues. Germline-derived CDR1 and CDR2 are SGDLS and YYNGEE. Trimming removed 0 bases at V and 1 base at J, with 8 bases between. DNA of the CDR3: TGTGCCAGCAGCGTAGCTACGGGATCCTACGAGCAGTACTTC. Translation gives CASSVATGSYEQYF.

This clone was recorded only once. J is TRBJ2-7 and V is TRBV7-9; maybe TRBD2 (7 bases). V shed 1 base and J shed 7 bases, with 14 bases lying between them. Germline V gene lookup returns CDR1 SEHNR and CDR2 FQNEAQ (reference sequence). The CDR3 consists of 14 residues. CDR3 protein: CASSLVGGRKEQYF. CDR3 coding DNA: TGTGCCAGCAGCTTAGTGGGGGGGCGGAAGGAGCAGTACTTC.

The chain has TRBV5-6 and TRBJ2-5; 15 positions agree with TRBD2. V lost 4 bases and J lost 2; bases outside the gene matches: 3. Germline V gene sequence: CDR1 SGHDT, CDR2 YYEEEE. The CDR3 is 16 residues long. In DNA, the CDR3 is TGTGCCAGCAGCCTCGGACTAGCGGGGGGGCAAGAGACCCAGTACTTC. It specifies CASSLGLAGGQETQYF.

The J gene is TRBJ1-1, the V gene TRBV19; no clear D gene. CDR1 is LNHDA and CDR2 is SQIVND in the germline V gene (reference sequence). The CDR3 consists of 15 residues. The V end lost 9 bases, the J end lost 1 base, and 18 bases lay between the germline ends. The CDR3, as DNA: TGTGCCAGCTCACCAGCCGGCCGGGCGAACACTGAAGCTTTCTTT. This gives the protein CASSPAGRANTEAFF. Full variable domain (remainder filled in from reference TRBV19 and TRBJ1-1): DGGITQSPKYLFRKEGQNVTLSCEQNLNHDAMYWYRQDPGQGLRLIYYSQIVNDFQKGDIAEGYSVSREKKESFPLTVTSAQKNPTAFYLCASSPAGRANTEAFFGQGTRLTVV.

V and J are TRBV19 and TRBJ2-3, with TRBD2 matching 11 bases. The CDR3 covers 17 residues. Germline V gene data show CDR1 as LNHDA and CDR2 as SQIVND (reference sequence). Trimming at V came to 1 base and at J to 5 bases, leaving 8 bases not matched to a gene. CDR3 coding DNA: TGTGCCAGTAGTATAGTAGGTAGCGGGGGGGCCAAAGATACGCAGTATTTT. Translating it yields CASSIVGSGGAKDTQYF.

The chain uses TRBV4-1 and TRBJ2-5; D possibly corresponds to TRBD1 (5 bases). The CDR3 extends over 17 amino acids. V lost 0 bases and J lost 0, with 14 bases in between. Germline V CDR1 and CDR2: MGHRA, YSYEKL. The CDR3 region has the DNA TGCGCCAGCAGCCAAGATCCAAGGGGCTCTCACCAAGAGACCCAGTACTTC. Its translation: CASSQDPRGSHQETQYF.

This clone was observed a single time. This chain joins TRBV5-6 and TRBJ1-4, with D maybe TRBD1 (5 bases). The V end was cut by 4 bases, the J end by 6 bases, with 16 bases between. Per germline, CDR1 SGHDT and CDR2 YYEEEE. This CDR3 has 15 residues. The chain's CDR3 is CASSLPGTDHEKLFF. CDR3 coding DNA: TGTGCCAGCAGCCTACCCGGGACGGACCATGAAAAACTGTTTTTT.

The rearrangement uses TRBV7-6 and TRBJ2-2; D may be TRBD1 (6 bases). The CDR3 has 16 amino acids. CDR1 SGHVS and CDR2 FNYEAQ come from the germline V gene. V was pared by 2 bases and J by 0 bases, with 10 bases between. CDR3 amino acids: CASSLPGTPNTGELFF. The CDR3, as DNA: TGTGCCAGCAGCTTACCCGGGACACCGAACACCGGGGAGCTGTTTTTT.

The V and J genes are TRBV5-8 and TRBJ1-6; weak D call: TRBD1 (6 bases). The germline gives CDR1 SGHTS, CDR2 YDEGEE. Trimming took off 4 bases at V and 9 bases at J, with 17 bases between the two ends. The CDR3 sequence is 15 residues long. The CDR3 region is CASSPRGASGSPLHF. CDR3 DNA sequence: TGTGCCAGCAGCCCAAGGGGGGCCTCGGGTTCACCCCTCCACTTT.

The chain links TRBV6-8 to TRBJ2-7, with TRBD2 identical over 8 bases. This CDR3 has 15 amino acids. With V trimmed by 6 bases and J by 2 bases, 9 bases remained unmatched. CDR1 is MNHGY, CDR2 SAAAGT, per germline. CDR3 in DNA: TGTGCCAGCAGCTACAATCAGCGGGGGACCTACGAGCAGTACTTC. It encodes CASSYNQRGTYEQYF.

The chain recombines TRBV6-6 with TRBJ2-1; 10 bases align to TRBD2. After removal of 0 bases from V and 5 bases from J, the junction contained 1 base not matched to a gene. The germline CDR1 and CDR2 sequences are MNHNY and SVGAGI (reference sequence). CDR3 length: 15 amino acids. As DNA, the CDR3 is TGTGCCAGCAGTTACTCCCTAGCGGGGGACAATGAGCAGTTCTTC. It is translated as CASSYSLAGDNEQFF.

The CDR3 sequence is CASSEAPLAGETQYF. The CDR3 coding sequence is TGTGCCAGCAGTGAAGCGCCCCTAGCGGGAGAGACCCAGTACTTC. The chain combines TRBV2 with TRBJ2-5, with 8 bases that match TRBD2. There are 15 residues in the CDR3. The trim removed 0 bases at V and 4 bases at J, leaving 4 bases unmatched. Germline V gene sequence: CDR1 SNHLY, CDR2 FYNNEI.

The V gene is TRBV5-4, the J gene TRBJ1-1, with 8 bases matching TRBD1. Germline V gives CDR1 SGHNT, CDR2 YYREEE (reference sequence). The V and J ends lost 4 bases and 11 bases, in that order; junction bases with no gene match: 10. There are 13 residues in the CDR3. The CDR3 sequence: CASSTTGVSAAFF. CDR3 in DNA: TGTGCCAGCAGCACGACAGGGGTTAGTGCGGCTTTCTTT.

This chain uses TRBV6-5 with TRBJ2-2; tentative D call: TRBD1 (5 bases). Deletions cut 1 base from V and 4 bases from J, with 7 bases between. The CDR3 totals 14 residues. From germline, CDR1 is MNHEY and CDR2 SVGAGI. The CDR3 sequence is CASSYYQGTGELFF. CDR3 DNA sequence: TGTGCCAGCAGTTACTACCAGGGCACCGGGGAGCTGTTTTTT.

The chain couples TRBV5-4 to TRBJ2-7, with 7 bases identical to TRBD1. The CDR3 is 13 residues long. Germline assignment: CDR1 SGHNT and CDR2 YYREEE (reference sequence). V was pared by 3 bases and J by 2 bases, with 2 bases of the junction left unmatched. The CDR3 here is CASSYGQAYEQYF. For the CDR3, the DNA is TGTGCCAGCAGCTACGGACAGGCCTACGAGCAGTACTTC.

V gene TRBV2 combines with J gene TRBJ1-5, with D hard to call. This CDR3 contains 13 residues. Looked up from germline, CDR1 is SNHLY and CDR2 is FYNNEI. Trimming removed 2 bases at V and 7 bases at J, with 9 bases between. CDR3 residues: CASSERRGQPQHF. The CDR3 nucleotides are TGTGCCAGCAGTGAAAGGAGAGGGCAGCCCCAGCATTTT.

V usage is TRBV5-1 and J usage is TRBJ1-3; 7 nucleotides agree with TRBD1. V lost 4 bases, J lost 1 base, and 5 bases stayed unmatched. The CDR3 totals 15 residues. Germline V gene data show CDR1 as SGHRS and CDR2 as YFSETQ. The CDR3 DNA reads TGCGCCAGCAGCCCCCAGGGGGGGTCTGGAAACACCATATATTTT. Translation: CASSPQGGSGNTIYF.

The V call is TRBV5-1, the J call TRBJ2-3; a weak D match, TRBD1 (6 bases). This CDR3 has 13 residues. V was clipped by 3 bases and J by 4 bases, with 9 bases between them. CDR1 is SGHRS, CDR2 YFSETQ, per germline. The CDR3: CASSSTGPDTQYF. As DNA, the CDR3 is TGCGCCAGCAGCTCTACAGGGCCAGATACGCAGTATTTT.

Only a few counts were recorded for this clone. The chain uses TRBV6-6 and TRBJ1-2; D gene unclear. The germline V and J ends were trimmed by 2 bases and 7 bases, with 8 bases remaining between them. Germline CDR1 MNHNY, CDR2 SVGAGI (reference sequence). The CDR3 is 12 residues long. CDR3 in amino acids: CASSYIDSGYTF. CDR3 sequence (DNA): TGTGCCAGCAGTTACATTGATAGTGGCTACACCTTC.